A selection of T cell receptor beta chains follows, all from one sample in a study of monozygotic twins with inflammatory bowel disease. Reanalyzing the 5' RACE reads, TCRdb keeps one entry per CDR3 protein, without DNA. The sample has 440,000 or so distinct CDR3 sequences; the top ten hold 2% to 2.5%. Sequences were obtained from blood. The receptors were gathered from a human donor with ulcerative colitis or Crohn's disease, or a healthy co-twin of an affected twin (not recorded which). Each CDR3 is given with its conserved first and last residue.

V: TRBV6-2/TRBV6-3; J: TRBJ1-2; CDR3: CASRTDYGYTF
V: TRBV4-2; J: TRBJ1-2; CDR3: CASSPSGGDGYTF
V: TRBV10-3; J: TRBJ2-3; CDR3: CAISESAGGGTDTQYF
V: TRBV5-1; J: TRBJ2-1; CDR3: CASSFNTNNEQFF
V: TRBV12-3/TRBV12-4; J: TRBJ2-1; CDR3: CASSFSGGADEQFF
V: TRBV27; J: TRBJ2-7; CDR3: CASSWSGQGAREQYF
V: TRBV7-2; J: TRBJ1-2; CDR3: CASRARANYGYTF
V: TRBV11-2; J: TRBJ2-5; CDR3: CASSNTLGSGETQYF
V: TRBV20-1; J: TRBJ2-2; CDR3: CSALRDRVFSGELFF
V: TRBV7-2; J: TRBJ2-3; CDR3: CASSLGGDLDTQYF
V: TRBV29-1; J: TRBJ2-1; CDR3: CSNSLGGIDEQFF
V: TRBV10-3; J: TRBJ1-2; CDR3: CATRSPGTNYGYTF
V: TRBV29-1; J: TRBJ1-1; CDR3: CSVARQGDTEAFF
V: TRBV11-2; J: TRBJ2-5; CDR3: CASSASFGQYF
V: TRBV7-3; J: TRBJ2-2; CDR3: CASSFSSGELFF
V: TRBV20-1; J: TRBJ2-3; CDR3: CSANNWPADTQYF
V: TRBV27; J: TRBJ2-7; CDR3: CASSPLTGGSYEQYF
V: TRBV18; J: TRBJ2-2; CDR3: CASSGQGLGELFF
V: TRBV10-3; J: TRBJ1-1; CDR3: CAISGELNTEAFF
V: TRBV7-2; J: TRBJ2-4; CDR3: CASSLTGLGIQYF
V: TRBV4-3; J: TRBJ2-7; CDR3: CASGDRHGHEQYF
V: TRBV18; J: TRBJ1-5; CDR3: CASSPLGRGYSNQPQHF
V: TRBV7-2; J: TRBJ1-3; CDR3: CASSRDVRSGNTIYF
V: TRBV7-9; J: TRBJ1-1; CDR3: CASSLERDTEAFF
V: TRBV20-1; J: TRBJ2-3; CDR3: CSARDSTFGGDTQYF
V: TRBV20-1; J: TRBJ2-1; CDR3: CSASLPSGSYNEQFF
V: TRBV15; J: TRBJ2-1; CDR3: CATSTLNGQFF
V: TRBV4-3; J: TRBJ2-2; CDR3: CASSQGASGELFF
V: TRBV19; J: TRBJ1-5; CDR3: CASSIEGSYSNQPQHF
V: TRBV7-2; J: TRBJ1-5; CDR3: CASSLTGLPNQPQHF
V: TRBV20-1; J: TRBJ1-1; CDR3: CSATIPGIFTEAFF
V: TRBV5-4; J: TRBJ2-3; CDR3: CASSLAGRQAGTDTQYF
V: TRBV7-9; J: TRBJ2-1; CDR3: CASSPAHNGQFF